The 5 T cell receptor beta chains reported below all come from one sample, sequenced in a study of T cells expressing NK-cell markers (dated by TCRdb to between 2020 and 2021). Library generation was performed with 5' RACE. The instrument was an Illumina HiSeq 2000. The reads were reprocessed in TCRdb, with one entry per CDR3 protein sequence and no accompanying DNA. The sample table gives around 550,000 distinct CDR3 sequences. Around 4% of the sample lies in the top ten. Source material: blood T cells: a sorted CD56 or NKG2C T cell subset, CD4+ or CD8+ T cells, or bulk PBMC T cells (not recorded which). The source is a man younger than 35 in good health. Donor details come from another sample of the same person, matched by shared clones.

CDR3 residues: CSAYTGVGNEQFF. The V and J genes are TRBV29-1 and TRBJ2-1; the D call from TCRdb, TRBD1, cannot be confirmed without DNA. Germline V gene lookup returns CDR1 SQVTM and CDR2 ANQGSEA. CDR3 length: 13 amino acids.

The rearrangement uses TRBV10-3 and TRBJ2-1; checking the TCRdb D call of TRBD1 is not possible without DNA. The germline V gene encodes CDR1 ENHRY and CDR2 SYGVKD. The CDR3 extends over 15 amino acids. CDR3 loop: CAISESKGRSNEQFF.

The rearrangement links TRBV27 to TRBJ2-3; the D call of TRBD1 rests on TCRdb alone, since no DNA is present to check it. CDR1 MNHEY and CDR2 SMNVEV come from the germline V gene (reference sequence). The CDR3 runs 15 residues. CDR3 residues: CASSLLQGGTDTQYF.

V and J are TRBV20-1 and TRBJ2-3; TCRdb returns TRBD1, unconfirmable since there is no DNA. The CDR3 runs to 14 residues. Per the germline V gene, CDR1 is DFQATT and CDR2 is SNEGSKA (reference sequence). CDR3 residues: CSAWTGSGTDTQYF.

V usage is TRBV7-9 and J usage is TRBJ1-1; without DNA, the TCRdb call of TRBD1 cannot be checked. The CDR3 has 15 amino acids. CDR1 is SEHNR and CDR2 is FQNEAQ in the germline V gene (reference sequence). The CDR3 reads CASLFWGQTGDEAFF.